This T cell receptor (beta chain) was observed in a study of blood T cell repertoires in COVID-19. Everyone who took part was 18 to 89 years old, and they came from over 20 US areas. Participants' own reports of clinical history determined their cohort assignment. V lost 4 bases and J lost 6; bases outside the gene matches: 2. Germline V CDR1 and CDR2: SNHLY, FYNNEI. The CDR3 runs 14 residues. Assay: immunoSEQ multiplex PCR; the TCRdb copy retains only in-frame clones and omits some. The sample contains a few hundred thousand clones, approximately 83% of which appear only once. Material for sequencing was PBMCs or T cells enriched from blood (not recorded which). The TCR originated in a woman aged 45-65 years who had recovered from COVID-19. The chain couples TRBV2 to TRBJ2-1; 11 bases map to TRBD1. This CDR3 reads CASSVGTGGNEQFF. Here the CDR3 DNA reads TGTGCCAGCAGTGTCGGGACAGGGGGCAATGAGCAGTTCTTC.